One T cell receptor (beta chain) is described in this entry. This sample is drawn from a study of blood T cell repertoires in COVID-19. Germline CDR1 is SEHNR and CDR2 is FQNEAQ (reference sequence). Losses at the gene ends were 4 bases for V and 3 bases for J; bases not matched to a gene: 2. The length of the CDR3 is 13 residues. Original analysis: Reference gene primer amplification in the assay estimated nucleated cell counts. Assay used: immunoSEQ multiplex PCR; TCRdb lists only in-frame clones, some missing. V, J and clone size are those of that table, while D and trimming were read from the DNA. The sample contains tens of thousands of clones, around 90% of which appear only once.

The sequenced sample consisted of peripheral blood. This chain joins TRBV7-9 and TRBJ2-7; 8 nucleotides match TRBD1. This TCR derives from a human donor in a cohort sampled during active COVID-19. The CDR3 reads CASSWGQVYEQYF. The DNA of the CDR3 is TGTGCCAGCAGCTGGGGACAGGTCTACGAGCAGTACTTC.